The sequence of this T cell receptor (beta chain) was determined in a study of regulatory T cells in long-lasting Graves disease (dated by TCRdb to about 2021). In the study overall: Newly diagnosed Graves' disease patients had taken antithyroid drugs for less than 3 months. This study used TCR sequencing and RNA sequencing of peripheral blood to compare persistent Graves' disease patients against newly diagnosed Graves' disease patients. The study was conducted in China and was registered as a clinical trial. A total of about 33 samples underwent TCR sequencing, from around 13 patients with persistent Graves' disease and some 20 patients with newly diagnosed Graves' disease. Summary of the overall study and its limitations: The authors noted that the small sample size was a limitation that may lower accuracy. Because the primary lesion, thyroid tissue, could not be accessed, the study looked at peripheral blood alone. Sequencing and analysis were restricted to the TCR beta chain. Lower TCR Shannon entropy and fewer highly expanded clones were observed in persistent Graves' disease patients than in newly diagnosed patients, which suggested clonal expansion. Patients with persistent disease shared more public clonotypes (around 2,500) than newly diagnosed patients did (around 980).

The library was prepared using multiplex PCR. Sequencing instrument: Illumina HiSeq 4000. To build TCR beta libraries, CDR3 regions were amplified by Arm-PCR using iRepertoire HTBI primers. Gel purification was performed on PCR products prior to sequencing. Per the authors' processing: Across samples, about 63 TRBV and approximately 15 TRBJ segments were identified and used for gene usage analysis of CDR3 amino acid clonotypes. COPE and FqMerger were used to merge the filtered high-quality paired reads into contigs. BLAST was used to align contigs to the IMGT TRBV, TRBD and TRBJ reference genes, and CDR3 was defined following IMGT. Clonotypes above 0.1% frequency were classified as highly expanded clones. Shannon entropy served as the measure of repertoire diversity, while the Gini coefficient captured V-J evenness. Public clonotypes were defined as clonotypes shared by more than one individual. Starting from the raw public reads, TCRdb applied fastp trimming at Q25, assembled clones with MiXCR and retained in-frame beta chains. Each entry is one CDR3 protein sequence, shown with its most common DNA and genes. Clone size and V and J calls follow TCRdb, not the original study. The sample table records about 320,000 distinct CDR3 sequences; 18% of these occur just once. Of the sample, roughly 35% is held by the ten largest clones.

Read against the paper, the sample's time point label means: newly diagnosed GD, antithyroid drugs for less than 3 months. RNA was extracted from PBMCs in TRIzol for both TCR sequencing and RNA sequencing. The diagnosis of Graves' disease followed American Thyroid Association guidelines. Recruitment of patients was carried out at an endocrinology department in Xi'an, China. Each patient gave about 8.1 milliliters of peripheral blood, collected in an EDTA anticoagulant tube. Ficoll Paque Plus density gradient separation was used to isolate PBMCs, and no further T cell sorting was done. RNA quality was checked with an Agilent 2100 Bioanalyzer and agarose gel, and concentration with a NanoDrop 2000. The table lists this clonotype with many counts. The antigen it recognizes is unknown. No base quality information exists; no much larger clone differs at one position. This sample comprised peripheral blood mononuclear cells (PBMCs), obtained at new diagnosis, from a patient treated with antithyroid drugs. This clonotype was obtained from a female donor with Graves disease.

Here the CDR3 is given as CASSQGSSDFYGYTF. The nucleotides read TGTGCCAGCAGCCAAGGCTCTTCAGACTTCTATGGCTACACCTTC. The sequence is built from TRBV3-1 and TRBJ1-2; no D gene is confidently identified. The CDR1 and CDR2 encoded by the germline V gene (reference sequence) are LGHDT and YNNKEL. Its CDR3 holds 15 amino acids, cysteine through phenylalanine. Only the CDR3 part of the read is kept: 45 bases, read in frame from the first base. V is shortened by 1 base, J by 4 bases, and the region joining them spans 13 bases.